This passage covers 20 T cell receptor beta chains from one sample sequenced in a study of graft-versus-host responses after intestinal transplantation (dated by TCRdb to the early 2020s). These receptors are not linked to any known antigen. The library was built by means of the immunoSEQ multiplex PCR assay. The table was pulled from immuneACCESS by TCRdb, which kept in-frame rearrangements only. Such tables lose some clones; where checked, under half of the loss comes from unresolved V genes, and the rest has no known cause. In all, the sample holds 85,000 to 100,000 clones, and approximately 90% of those were seen once. The ten largest clones represent 0.3% to 0.35% of the sample. The time point label corresponds to: cells obtained before transplantation from donor or recipient. Sample: unstimulated CD4+ T cells sorted from spleen or lymph node cells, taken before transplant. Receptors originate from a human donor who was the organ donor for an intestinal transplant.

This clone was seen just once. V gene TRBV9 combines with J gene TRBJ2-1; 15 positions match TRBD2. Losses at the gene ends were 3 bases for V and 8 bases for J; bases not matched to a gene: 9. The CDR3 has 17 residues. The germline gives CDR1 SGDLS, CDR2 YYNGEE. CDR3 nucleotides: TGTGCCAGCAGCGATTGGGGACTAGCGGGAGGAGCGGATGAGCAGTTCTTC. Its translation: CASSDWGLAGGADEQFF.

This clone was observed a few times. This sequence joins TRBV6-6 and TRBJ1-2, with a tentative D call TRBD1 (6 bases). Germline CDR1 is MNHNY and CDR2 is SVGAGI (reference sequence). The CDR3 covers 13 residues. V was pared by 8 bases and J by 5 bases, with 15 bases between. The CDR3 DNA is TGTGCCAGCGCCTCAGGGGAAACTTATGGCTACACCTTC. Translating gives CASASGETYGYTF.

This chain uses TRBV7-9 with TRBJ1-4, with D perhaps TRBD1 (6 bases). Germline values: CDR1 SEHNR, CDR2 FQNEAQ (reference sequence). Trimming removed 5 bases from V and 7 bases from J, with 14 bases in between. The CDR3 loop spans 14 amino acids. The CDR3 here is CASSSQGYREKLFF. CDR3 nucleotide sequence: TGTGCCAGCAGCAGCCAGGGGTATCGTGAAAAACTGTTTTTT.

The V gene is TRBV18, the J gene TRBJ1-3, with D tentatively TRBD1 (5 bases). The V end lost 5 bases, the J end lost 7 bases, and 21 bases lay between the germline ends. The CDR3 sequence is 16 residues long. The germline gives CDR1 KGHSH, CDR2 LQKENI. CDR3 sequence reads: CASSKHSQLEGNTIYF. The CDR3 DNA reads as TGTGCCAGCTCAAAACATTCCCAGTTGGAGGGGAACACCATATATTTT.

This clone was observed once. In DNA, the CDR3 is TGTGCCAGCAGCCCGCACAAGACAGGGGGGACCTATAATTCACCCCTCCACTTT. Amino acid sequence: CASSPHKTGGTYNSPLHF. This sequence joins TRBV7-2 and TRBJ1-6, with 9 bases aligning to TRBD1. This CDR3 contains 18 residues. Germline CDR1 SGHTA, CDR2 FQGNSA. Trimming cost V 5 bases and J 2 bases; bases outside gene matches: 10.

CDR3 sequence reads: CSGQTGIDYGYTF. CDR3 nucleotides: TGCAGCGGACAAACAGGGATTGACTATGGCTACACCTTC. The chain recombines TRBV29-1 with TRBJ1-2, with a weak D call TRBD1 (6 bases). The germline gives CDR1 SQVTM, CDR2 ANQGSEA. The V and J ends lost 7 bases and 3 bases respectively, with 15 bases between them. This CDR3 is built from 13 residues.

The V and J genes are TRBV19 and TRBJ1-6; D not resolved. The germline V and J ends were trimmed by 6 bases and 10 bases, with 16 bases remaining between them. Germline V gene data show CDR1 as LNHDA and CDR2 as SQIVND (reference sequence). The length of the CDR3 is 14 residues. The DNA of the CDR3 is TGTGCCAGTAGCCCGAGTACAGCCCCATCACCCCTCCACTTT. Amino acids: CASSPSTAPSPLHF.

CDR3 region: CASSPYMPGGYGYTF. DNA for the CDR3: TGTGCCAGCAGCCCCTATATGCCCGGGGGCTATGGCTACACCTTC. This sequence joins TRBV7-2 and TRBJ1-2; weak D call: TRBD1 (5 bases). Germline V gene sequence: CDR1 SGHTA, CDR2 FQGNSA. CDR3 length equals 15 residues. Trimming cost V 5 bases and J 4 bases, with 17 bases left between them.

This chain uses TRBV4-1 with TRBJ2-3; 7 nucleotides line up with TRBD2. This CDR3 region has 14 residues. From germline, CDR1 is MGHRA and CDR2 YSYEKL. With V trimmed by 0 bases and J by 4 bases, 1 base remained unmatched. The CDR3 DNA is TGCGCCAGCAGCCAAGAGGGAGGGGCAGATACGCAGTATTTT. Its translation: CASSQEGGADTQYF.

There are a few counts of this clone. This chain connects TRBV4-1 to TRBJ1-2; 7 nucleotides match TRBD1. Germline V CDR1 and CDR2: MGHRA, YSYEKL. V was clipped by 7 bases and J by 6 bases; unmatched bases: 11. This CDR3 spans 14 amino acids. Written as DNA, the CDR3 is TGCGCCAGCAAGCTCGGGTACACAGGGGATGGCTACACCTTC. It codes for CASKLGYTGDGYTF.

The CDR3 protein is CATSSYREAFF. The CDR3 bases are TGTGCCACCAGCTCGTACAGGGAAGCTTTCTTT. V is TRBV15 and J is TRBJ1-1; maybe TRBD1 (5 bases). CDR3 size: 11 residues. The germline CDR1 and CDR2 sequences are LNHNV and YYDKDF (reference sequence). Trimming took 5 bases from V and 8 from J, leaving 9 bases between them.

The J gene is TRBJ2-7, the V gene TRBV6-1, with D perhaps matching TRBD1 (5 bases). Germline CDR1 is MNHNS and CDR2 is SASEGT. V dropped 4 bases and J dropped 4 bases, with 17 bases sitting between them. This CDR3 contains 15 residues. CDR3 amino acids: CASSAQGHTDYEQYF. The CDR3 DNA sequence: TGTGCCAGCAGTGCCCAAGGACACACGGATTACGAGCAGTACTTC.

The J gene is TRBJ1-6, the V gene TRBV5-1; D remains unclear. The CDR3 contains 17 residues. Looked up from germline, CDR1 is SGHRS and CDR2 is YFSETQ. Trimming removed 2 bases at V and 6 bases at J, with 18 bases between. The CDR3 sequence is CASSFLQFGQANSPLHF. Written as DNA, the CDR3 is TGCGCCAGCAGCTTCCTCCAATTTGGGCAGGCTAATTCACCCCTCCACTTT.

The chain is built from TRBV19 and TRBJ2-1; D unclear. Trimming shortened V by 4 bases and J by 0 bases, and 7 bases separated the two germline ends. The CDR3 contains 14 residues. CDR1 and CDR2 (germline): LNHDA, SQIVND (reference sequence). This CDR3 is CASSRFSSYNEQFF. The CDR3 DNA is TGTGCCAGTAGTAGATTTAGCTCCTACAATGAGCAGTTCTTC.

The V and J genes are TRBV5-1 and TRBJ1-6; D ambiguous. The V end lost 1 base, the J end lost 3 bases, and 8 bases lay between the germline ends. There are 15 residues in the CDR3. CDR1 and CDR2 (germline): SGHRS, YFSETQ. CDR3 DNA: TGCGCCAGCAGCTTGTCTGCGGGCTATAATTCACCCCTCCACTTT. Its protein product is CASSLSAGYNSPLHF. The full variable domain, with the rest looked up from reference TRBV5-1 and TRBJ1-6, is KAGVTQTPRYLIKTRGQQVTLSCSPISGHRSVSWYQQTPGQGLQFLFEYFSETQRNKGNFPGRFSGRQFSNSRSEMNVSTLELGDSALYLCASSLSAGYNSPLHFGNGTRLTVT.

The genes are TRBV11-2 and TRBJ2-1, with 7 bases lining up with TRBD1. The CDR3 is made up of 15 amino acids. Per the germline V gene, CDR1 is SGHAT and CDR2 is FQNNGV. J was trimmed by 2 bases and V by 5 bases; bases with no gene match: 6. CDR3 amino acids: CASSTTGTAYNEQFF. CDR3 bases: TGTGCCAGCAGCACCACCGGGACAGCCTACAATGAGCAGTTCTTC.

This clone appeared a few times. The chain is built from TRBV30 and TRBJ1-4; tentatively, D is TRBD1 (6 bases). There are 15 residues in the CDR3. V lost 4 bases and J 8 bases, leaving 20 bases between the germline ends. In germline, CDR1 is GTSNPN, CDR2 SVGIG (reference sequence). This CDR3 is CAWNLVQGVGEKLFF. The CDR3 bases are TGTGCCTGGAATTTGGTACAGGGTGTGGGGGAAAAACTGTTTTTT. Full variable domain (outside the CDR3, taken from reference TRBV30 and TRBJ1-4): SQTIHQWPATLVQPVGSPLSLECTVEGTSNPNLYWYRQAAGRGLQLLFYSVGIGQISSEVPQNLSASRPQDRQFILSSKKLLLSDSGFYLCAWNLVQGVGEKLFFGSGTQLSVL.

The chain joins TRBV19 to TRBJ2-4; D is unresolved. Trimming cost V 2 bases and J 6 bases, with 11 bases left between them. The germline gives CDR1 LNHDA, CDR2 SQIVND (reference sequence). CDR3 length equals 14 residues. CDR3 bases: TGTGCCAGTAGTATACAATCGGTCGGAAACATTCAGTACTTC. Its protein is CASSIQSVGNIQYF. Drawing the rest from reference TRBV19 and TRBJ2-4, the complete variable domain is DGGITQSPKYLFRKEGQNVTLSCEQNLNHDAMYWYRQDPGQGLRLIYYSQIVNDFQKGDIAEGYSVSREKKESFPLTVTSAQKNPTAFYLCASSIQSVGNIQYFGAGTRLSVL.

J is TRBJ2-1 and V is TRBV5-6; 13 bases match TRBD2. This CDR3 spans 15 amino acids. Germline trimming cut 4 bases from V and 8 bases from J; bases unmatched to any gene: 6. The germline CDR1 and CDR2 sequences are SGHDT and YYEEEE. The DNA of the CDR3 is TGTGCCAGCAGCCTACGACTAGCGGGAGGCGATGAGCAGTTCTTC. The encoded protein is CASSLRLAGGDEQFF.

The genes are TRBV7-2 and TRBJ2-3; a weak D match, TRBD2 (5 bases). Per the germline V gene, CDR1 is SGHTA and CDR2 is FQGNSA. Deletions cut 5 bases from V and 5 bases from J, with 11 bases between. The CDR3 sequence is 13 residues long. CDR3 region: CASSGGLLDTQYF. In DNA form, the CDR3 reads TGTGCCAGCAGCGGAGGACTGTTAGATACGCAGTATTTT.